A selection of T cell receptor beta chains follows, all from one sample in a study of blood T cell repertoires in COVID-19. Libraries were prepared by immunoSEQ multiplex PCR; TCRdb keeps only in-frame clonotypes and omits some of them. The sample has around 200,000 clones, roughly four fifths seen once. Sequenced material: peripheral blood. All receptors come from a woman in her 50s with acute or convalescent COVID-19. The CDR3 runs from the conserved cysteine through the conserved F or W. D genes are given only for firm matches. Rows give clone size only sometimes, using once, few, many, or a class for an expanded clone.

abundance	j_gene	v_gene	d_gene	CDR3nt	CDR3aa
-	TRBJ2-3	TRBV4-1	TRBD2	TGCGCCAGCAGGGGGGGGTTGTTCACAGATACGCAGTATTTT	CASRGGLFTDTQYF
-	TRBJ1-6	TRBV2	-	TGTGCCAGCACCCGCGGGGGAAGTGCCTATAATTCACCCCTCCACTTT	CASTRGGSAYNSPLHF
few	TRBJ2-2	TRBV5-1	TRBD2	TGCGCCAGCAGCTGGGGACTAGCGGGTGACCTCGCGAACACCGGGGAGCTGTTTTTT	CASSWGLAGDLANTGELFF
-	TRBJ2-5	TRBV18	-	TGTGCCAGCTCACGGGGTCCAGGGCAAGAGACCCAGTACTTC	CASSRGPGQETQYF
few	TRBJ2-7	TRBV28	-	TGTGCCAGCAGTGCTACCGGGACTGGGAAGGAGCAGCAGTACTTC	CASSATGTGKEQQYF
few	TRBJ2-3	TRBV5-4	TRBD2	TGTGCCAGCAGTCGCGGACAAGGGACTAGCGGGGGGGCTATTACGCAGTATTTT	CASSRGQGTSGGAITQYF
-	TRBJ1-1	TRBV11-2	-	TGTGCCAGCAGCTTTATCGGGGTCGCTGAAGCTTTCTTT	CASSFIGVAEAFF
-	TRBJ1-4	TRBV7-6	-	TGTGCCAGCAGCCCTATACGGGGGGGGAATAATGAAAAACTGTTTTTT	CASSPIRGGNNEKLFF
-	TRBJ2-2	TRBV5-6	TRBD1	TGTGCCAGCAGCACCGGGACAGGGGTACTCGGGGAGCTGTTTTTT	CASSTGTGVLGELFF
-	TRBJ1-3	TRBV25-1	-	TGTGCCAGCAGTCTACCGGGGGGCGGTGGAAACACCATATATTTT	CASSLPGGGGNTIYF
-	TRBJ2-7	TRBV28	-	TGTGCCAGCAGACAGGACCCTTTGGAGCAGTACTTC	CASRQDPLEQYF
-	TRBJ1-1	TRBV2	TRBD1	TGTGCCAGCAGTAGACAGGGGAACACTGAAGCTTTCTTT	CASSRQGNTEAFF
-	TRBJ2-1	TRBV27	TRBD2	TGTGCCAGCAGCCCAAAAACAGGAGGCGGGAGGGATGAGCAGTTCTTC	CASSPKTGGGRDEQFF
-	TRBJ2-2	TRBV9	-	TGTGCCAGCAGCGTAGTAGGGGGTGCGACCGGGGAGCTGTTTTTT	CASSVVGGATGELFF
-	TRBJ2-3	TRBV4-1	-	TGCGCCAGCAGCCTCGCCGCTGGCGGGACAGATACGCAGTATTTT	CASSLAAGGTDTQYF
once	TRBJ1-1	TRBV5-8	TRBD1	TGTGCCAGCAGCTTGGGACAGGGGGCTGAAGCTTTCTTT	CASSLGQGAEAFF
-	TRBJ2-3	TRBV3-1/TRBV3-2	TRBD2	TGTGCCAGCAGCCACGGGGGGTCCCGATTATACACAGATACGCAGTATTTT	CASSHGGSRLYTDTQYF
-	TRBJ2-3	TRBV7-2	TRBD1	TGTGCCAGCAGCTTAGCACTGGACAGGGGGACAGATACGCAGTATTTT	CASSLALDRGTDTQYF
-	TRBJ2-7	TRBV14	TRBD2	TGTGCCAGTGCAGCGGGGAGCTCCTACGAGCAGTACTTC	CASAAGSSYEQYF
once	TRBJ2-7	TRBV4-3	TRBD2	TGCGCCAGCAGCCACGAAACTAGCGCAACGGACGAGCAGTACTTC	CASSHETSATDEQYF
-	TRBJ2-1	TRBV2	TRBD2	TGTGCCAGCAGTGAGACACCTAGCGGGGGGAGCTCCTACAATGAGCAGTTCTTC	CASSETPSGGSSYNEQFF
-	TRBJ1-5	TRBV18	-	TGTGCCAGCTCCCTACAGGAGGGGTATCAGCCCCAGCATTTT	CASSLQEGYQPQHF
-	TRBJ1-5	TRBV23-1	-	TGCGCCAGCAGTCGTCTAACAGGCAGTGATCGAAGGCCCCGAAATCAGCCCCAGCATTTT	CASSRLTGSDRRPRNQPQHF
-	TRBJ2-7	TRBV6-5	TRBD1	TGTGCCAGCAGTTACCTCAGGACAGGGAGTGCCTACGAGCAGTACTTC	CASSYLRTGSAYEQYF
-	TRBJ2-7	TRBV28	TRBD1	TGTGCCAGCAACGTTCCGGGACAGGGGCTCTACGAGCAGTACTTC	CASNVPGQGLYEQYF
-	TRBJ2-7	TRBV25-1	TRBD1	TGTGCCAGCTCTCCCCCGGGACAGGGGTCCTACGAGCAGTACTTC	CASSPPGQGSYEQYF
-	TRBJ2-1	TRBV21-1	-	TGTGCCAGCACACTTGCGGGGCGGGGGCCGACTGAGCAGTTCTTC	CASTLAGRGPTEQFF